The sequence of this T cell receptor (beta chain) was determined in a study of blood T cell repertoires in COVID-19. CDR3 length equals 20 residues. J lost 0 bases, V lost 1 base, and 9 bases had no gene match. Germline loops: CDR1 LGHNT, CDR2 FRNRAP. Original processing methods: Amplification of reference gene primers provided the estimated nucleated cell counts. TCRdb keeps only in-frame clones here, not all; method: immunoSEQ multiplex PCR. The V and J calls and clone size come from that table; D and trimming were worked out from the DNA. Of about 84,000 clones listed, over 80% were seen once; the top ten hold 29%.

This rearrangement joins TRBV12-5 to TRBJ2-2; 12 nucleotides match TRBD2. The sequencing sample was made of peripheral blood. This TCR derives from a woman over 75 with acute or convalescent COVID-19. The CDR3 reads CASGLAPPLAGGTNTGELFF. CDR3 sequence (DNA): TGTGCTAGTGGTTTGGCCCCACCACTAGCGGGAGGAACGAACACCGGGGAGCTGTTTTTT. Looking up the rest from reference TRBV12-5 and TRBJ2-2 gives the full variable domain: DARVTQTPRHKVTEMGQEVTMRCQPILGHNTVFWYRQTMMQGLELLAYFRNRAPLDDSGMPKDRFSAEMPDATLATLKIQPSEPRDSAVYFCASGLAPPLAGGTNTGELFFGEGSRLTVL.